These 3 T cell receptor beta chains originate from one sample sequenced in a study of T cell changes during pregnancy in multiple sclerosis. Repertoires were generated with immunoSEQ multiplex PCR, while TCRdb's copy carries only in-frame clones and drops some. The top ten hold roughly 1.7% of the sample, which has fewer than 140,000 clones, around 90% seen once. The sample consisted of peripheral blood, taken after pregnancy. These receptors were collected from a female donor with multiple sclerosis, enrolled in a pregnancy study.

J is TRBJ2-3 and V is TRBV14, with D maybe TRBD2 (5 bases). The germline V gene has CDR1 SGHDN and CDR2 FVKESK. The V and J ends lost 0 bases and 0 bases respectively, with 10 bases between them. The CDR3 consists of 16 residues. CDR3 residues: CASSQERGFSTDTQYF. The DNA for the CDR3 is TGTGCCAGCAGCCAAGAACGCGGGTTTAGCACAGATACGCAGTATTTT.

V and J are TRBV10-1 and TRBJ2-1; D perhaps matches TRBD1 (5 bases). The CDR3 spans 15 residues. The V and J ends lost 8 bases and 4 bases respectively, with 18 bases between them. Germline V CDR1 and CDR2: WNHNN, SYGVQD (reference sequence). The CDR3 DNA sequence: TGCGCCAGCCGACCCAGGGAAGAGAGATACAATGAGCAGTTCTTC. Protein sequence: CASRPREERYNEQFF.

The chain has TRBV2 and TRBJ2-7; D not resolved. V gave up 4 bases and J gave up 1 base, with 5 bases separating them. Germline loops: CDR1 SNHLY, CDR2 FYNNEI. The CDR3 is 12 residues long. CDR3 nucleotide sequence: TGTGCCAGCAGTGGCGAGTCCTACGAGCAGTACTTC. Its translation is CASSGESYEQYF.